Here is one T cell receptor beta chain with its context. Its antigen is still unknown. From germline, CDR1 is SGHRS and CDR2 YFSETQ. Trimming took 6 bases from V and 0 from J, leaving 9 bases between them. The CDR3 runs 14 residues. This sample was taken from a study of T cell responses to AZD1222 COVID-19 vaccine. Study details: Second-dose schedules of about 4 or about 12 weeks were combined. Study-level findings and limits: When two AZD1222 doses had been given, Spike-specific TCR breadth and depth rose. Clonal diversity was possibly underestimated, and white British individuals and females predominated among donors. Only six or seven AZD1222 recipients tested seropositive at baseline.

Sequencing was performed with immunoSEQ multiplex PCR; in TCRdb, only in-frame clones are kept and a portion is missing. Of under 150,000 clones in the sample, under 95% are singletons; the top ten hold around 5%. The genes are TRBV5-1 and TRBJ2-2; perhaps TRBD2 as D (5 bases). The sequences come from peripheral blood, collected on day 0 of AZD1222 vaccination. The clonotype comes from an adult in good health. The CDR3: CASTDLTNTGELFF. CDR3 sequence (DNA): TGCGCCAGCACGGACTTAACGAACACCGGGGAGCTGTTTTTT.